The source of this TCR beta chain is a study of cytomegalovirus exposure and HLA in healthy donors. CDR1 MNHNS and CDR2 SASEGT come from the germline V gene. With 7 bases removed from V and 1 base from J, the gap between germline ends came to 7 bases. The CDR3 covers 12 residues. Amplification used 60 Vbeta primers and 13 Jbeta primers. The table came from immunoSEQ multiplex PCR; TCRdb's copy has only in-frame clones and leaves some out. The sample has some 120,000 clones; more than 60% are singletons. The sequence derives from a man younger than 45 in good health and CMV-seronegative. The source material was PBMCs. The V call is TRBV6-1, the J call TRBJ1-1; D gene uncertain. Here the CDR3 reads CASIEGNTEAFF. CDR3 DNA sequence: TGTGCCAGCATAGAGGGGAACACTGAAGCTTTCTTT.